Listed here are 25 T cell receptor beta chains from one sample, sequenced in a study of blood T cell repertoires in COVID-19 (dated by TCRdb to about 2020). Receptor libraries were prepared by the immunoSEQ multiplex PCR assay. Held by TCRdb, this immuneACCESS table contains in-frame sequences only and omits some clones. Under half of the omission traces to an unresolved V gene where checked; the cause of the rest is unknown. The sample yields 150,000 to 200,000 clones; approximately 80% were counted once. The ten largest clones add up to approximately 13% of the sample. Sequences were obtained from PBMCs or T cells enriched from blood (not recorded which). The receptors shown here come from a woman aged 60 to 75 who had recovered from COVID-19.

The chain joins TRBV30 to TRBJ1-1, with 7 bases lining up with TRBD1. Germline-derived CDR1 and CDR2 are GTSNPN and SVGIG (reference sequence). V shed 3 bases and J 10 bases; nucleotides not matched to a gene: 14. The CDR3 covers 14 residues. The chain's CDR3 is CAWRSIPTGSRAFF. As DNA, the CDR3 is TGTGCCTGGAGAAGCATTCCGACAGGGAGCAGAGCTTTCTTT.

The chain has TRBV30 and TRBJ2-5, with D possibly matching TRBD1 (6 bases). V was trimmed by 0 bases and J by 4 bases, leaving 9 bases between them. Looked up from germline, CDR1 is GTSNPN and CDR2 is SVGIG (reference sequence). The CDR3 loop spans 13 amino acids. This CDR3 is CAWSVGQIETQYF. In nucleotides, the CDR3 is TGTGCCTGGAGTGTCGGACAGATAGAGACCCAGTACTTC.

The chain recombines TRBV6-6 with TRBJ1-3; tentative D call: TRBD1 (5 bases). V lost 2 bases to trimming and J lost 1 base, with 12 bases between them. This CDR3 has 16 residues. Per the germline V gene, CDR1 is MNHNY and CDR2 is SVGAGI (reference sequence). The CDR3 DNA reads as TGTGCCAGCAGTTACCAGGGCCAGAGTTCTGGAAACACCATATATTTT. It yields the protein CASSYQGQSSGNTIYF.

The rearrangement joins TRBV3-1 (or the pseudogene TRBV3-2) to TRBJ1-3; possibly TRBD1 for D (5 bases). CDR3 size: 15 residues. The germline V gene encodes CDR1 LGHDT and CDR2 YNNKEL (reference sequence). V was pared by 0 bases and J by 15 bases, with 21 bases between. Here the CDR3 reads CASSQDWMRGTGRYF. As DNA, the CDR3 is TGTGCCAGCAGCCAAGATTGGATGCGGGGTACAGGAAGATATTTT.

V usage is TRBV5-6 and J usage is TRBJ1-2, with D possibly matching TRBD1 (5 bases). This CDR3 is built from 13 residues. Germline V lookup: CDR1 SGHDT, CDR2 YYEEEE. Deletions cut 3 bases from V and 2 bases from J, with 8 bases between. The CDR3 coding sequence is TGTGCCAGCAGCTCGGCAGGGAACTATGGCTACACCTTC. The encoded protein is CASSSAGNYGYTF.

The CDR3 here is CASSLRARGYTF. The CDR3, as DNA: TGTGCCAGCAGTTTGAGGGCTAGGGGCTACACCTTC. This chain connects TRBV28 to TRBJ1-2; the D is unclear. V lost 3 bases to trimming and J lost 8 bases, with 10 bases between them. CDR1 MDHEN and CDR2 SYDVKM come from the germline V gene. The CDR3 loop spans 12 amino acids.

This clone was detected once. The chain has TRBV2 and TRBJ2-3, with 9 positions matching TRBD2. Unmatched junction bases numbered 14, after V lost 7 bases and J lost 6 bases. CDR1 is SNHLY and CDR2 is FYNNEI in the germline V gene. The CDR3 consists of 16 residues. The CDR3 here is CASTPPAGLAADTQYF. DNA for the CDR3: TGTGCCAGCACCCCCCCGGCGGGACTAGCAGCCGATACGCAGTATTTT.

V gene TRBV15 combines with J gene TRBJ2-1, with 10 bases identical to TRBD2. The germline gives CDR1 LNHNV, CDR2 YYDKDF (reference sequence). V dropped 1 base and J dropped 2; count of bases not matched to a gene: 8. CDR3 length: 18 residues. The CDR3 sequence: CATSRVGPGLATYNEQFF. In DNA form, the CDR3 reads TGTGCCACCAGCAGAGTGGGACCGGGACTAGCGACCTACAATGAGCAGTTCTTC.

The genes are TRBV7-6 and TRBJ2-2, with TRBD2 identical over 11 bases. The CDR3 loop spans 16 amino acids. The V segment lost 4 bases and the J segment 0 bases; nucleotides outside the gene matches: 1. CDR1 SGHVS and CDR2 FNYEAQ come from the germline V gene. The CDR3 sequence: CASSSGLAANTGELFF. The CDR3 DNA reads as TGTGCCAGCAGCTCGGGACTAGCGGCGAACACCGGGGAGCTGTTTTTT.

This clone was seen only once. The chain joins TRBV27 to TRBJ1-3; D remains unclear. Between the trimmed V and J ends, which lost 0 bases and 0 bases, there was a span of 9 bases. The CDR3 extends over 16 amino acids. CDR1 is MNHEY, CDR2 SMNVEV, per germline (reference sequence). The CDR3 DNA reads TGTGCCAGCAGTTTATCCGGTCCACTCTCTGGAAACACCATATATTTT. As protein: CASSLSGPLSGNTIYF.

This chain uses TRBV28 with TRBJ1-2, with unresolved D. Germline V gene sequence: CDR1 MDHEN, CDR2 SYDVKM. This CDR3 comprises 13 residues. The V end was cut by 3 bases, the J end by 4 bases, with 9 bases between. The CDR3 is CASSLPVSYGYTF. For the CDR3, the DNA is TGTGCCAGCAGTTTGCCAGTCTCCTATGGCTACACCTTC.

The CDR3 loop is CASSQESGRAQYF. The DNA for the CDR3 is TGTGCCAGCAGCCAAGAGAGCGGGCGGGCCCAGTACTTC. The chain carries TRBV14 and TRBJ2-5, with D possibly TRBD2 on 6 matching bases. Germline V gene lookup returns CDR1 SGHDN and CDR2 FVKESK. The V gene lost 0 bases and the J gene lost 9 bases, with 11 bases spanning the gap. CDR3 length equals 13 residues.

V and J are TRBV4-2 and TRBJ1-3, with D unclear. The CDR3 is 16 residues long. The V gene's germline CDR1 is LGHNA and CDR2 YNFKEQ. The V gene lost 3 bases and the J gene lost 4 bases, with 16 bases spanning the gap. The CDR3 region has the DNA TGTGCCAGCAGCCAGAGCCGACTTGGGTCCGGAAACACCATATATTTT. It is translated as CASSQSRLGSGNTIYF.

The J gene is TRBJ1-6, the V gene TRBV14; no clear D. The CDR3 is 13 amino acids. Per germline, CDR1 SGHDN and CDR2 FVKESK. Trimming left V 2 bases short and J 8 bases short, with 7 bases between. The CDR3 nucleotides are TGTGCCAGCAGCCAACACATCGATTCACCCCTCCACTTT. Its translation: CASSQHIDSPLHF.

The chain combines TRBV10-3 with TRBJ2-7, with 9 bases identical to TRBD1. This CDR3 comprises 13 residues. Germline lookup yields CDR1 ENHRY and CDR2 SYGVKD. J gave up 5 bases and V 6 bases, and 5 bases lay outside the gene matches. CDR3 DNA: TGTGCCATCAGGGGACAGGGTGGGGACGAGCAGTACTTC. It yields the protein CAIRGQGGDEQYF.

The V and J genes are TRBV3-1 (or the pseudogene TRBV3-2) and TRBJ1-1; 8 bases fit TRBD1. This CDR3 has 13 amino acids. V gave up 5 bases and J gave up 6 bases; unmatched junction bases: 5. Germline V CDR1 and CDR2: LGHDT, YNNKEL (reference sequence). CDR3 residues: CASSSPGGPEAFF. DNA for the CDR3: TGTGCCAGCAGCTCACCAGGGGGCCCTGAAGCTTTCTTT.

This clone was seen only a few times. V usage is TRBV30 and J usage is TRBJ1-4; TRBD1 might be the D (6 bases). CDR1 and CDR2 (germline): GTSNPN, SVGIG (reference sequence). Trimming removed 3 bases from V and 5 bases from J, with 10 bases in between. The CDR3 consists of 13 residues. CDR3 coding DNA: TGTGCCTGGAGACAGCAGGGGAATGAAAAACTGTTTTTT. Translated, it gives CAWRQQGNEKLFF.

The rearrangement links TRBV12-3 or TRBV12-4 to TRBJ2-7; tentatively, D is TRBD1 (6 bases). This CDR3 region has 12 residues. The V gene lost 5 bases and the J gene lost 4 bases, with 9 bases spanning the gap. The CDR3 sequence: CASSEQGYEQYF. The CDR3 DNA reads as TGTGCCAGCAGTGAACAGGGTTACGAGCAGTACTTC.

The chain links TRBV6-2 or TRBV6-3 to TRBJ2-7, with 11 bases aligning to TRBD1. Looked up from germline, CDR1 is MNHEY and CDR2 is SVGEGT. The CDR3 loop spans 16 amino acids. The V segment lost 0 bases and the J segment 2 bases; nucleotides outside the gene matches: 3. The CDR3 sequence is CASSYSRDRGTYEQYF. CDR3 sequence (DNA): TGTGCCAGCAGTTACTCGAGGGACAGGGGGACCTACGAGCAGTACTTC.

The V gene is TRBV29-1, the J gene TRBJ1-4, with a weak D call TRBD1 (5 bases). CDR1 SQVTM and CDR2 ANQGSEA come from the germline V gene. With 6 bases removed from V and 1 base from J, the gap between germline ends came to 9 bases. This CDR3 has 13 amino acids. CDR3 bases: TGCAGCGTGATCGGACAAACTAATGAAAAACTGTTTTTT. Protein: CSVIGQTNEKLFF. The full variable domain, in which reference TRBV29-1 and TRBJ1-4 provide the parts outside the CDR3, is SAVISQKPSRDICQRGTSLTIQCQVDSQVTMMFWYRQQPGQSLTLIATANQGSEATYESGFVIDKFPISRPNLTFSTLTVSNMSPEDSSIYLCSVIGQTNEKLFFGSGTQLSVL.

This rearrangement joins TRBV3-1 (or the pseudogene TRBV3-2) to TRBJ1-4; no clear D gene. Trimming left V 0 bases short and J 8 bases short, with 4 bases between. The CDR3 consists of 12 residues. The germline CDR1 and CDR2 sequences are LGHDT and YNNKEL (reference sequence). In DNA, the CDR3 is TGTGCCAGCAGCCAAGATCTCGAAAAACTGTTTTTT. It is translated as CASSQDLEKLFF.

This clone came up once. The chain employs TRBV7-9 and TRBJ2-3; tentatively, D is TRBD2 (6 bases). V was trimmed by 10 bases and J by 2 bases, leaving 16 bases between them. Germline CDR1 and CDR2: SEHNR and FQNEAQ (reference sequence). This CDR3 has 14 amino acids. This CDR3 reads CATGDQAYTDTQYF. The CDR3 DNA sequence: TGTGCCACGGGGGACCAGGCGTACACAGATACGCAGTATTTT.

V gene TRBV6-5 combines with J gene TRBJ1-1; TRBD1 is a possible D gene (5 bases). This CDR3 comprises 13 residues. Trimming cost V 7 bases and J 2 bases, with 11 bases left between them. Germline V gene data show CDR1 as MNHEY and CDR2 as SVGAGI. This chain's CDR3 is CASNFGGNTEAFF. The CDR3 DNA is TGTGCCAGCAACTTCGGGGGAAACACTGAAGCTTTCTTT.

The V and J genes are TRBV7-7 and TRBJ2-1; perhaps TRBD1 as D (5 bases). The ends were cut back, 1 base at V and 5 bases at J, with 12 bases in the middle. This CDR3 spans 15 amino acids. Germline loops: CDR1 SSHAT, CDR2 FNYEAQ (reference sequence). The CDR3 DNA is TGTGCCAGCAGCTTAGTTACACAGGACCACAATGAGCAGTTCTTC. Encoded protein: CASSLVTQDHNEQFF.

Here the CDR3 reads CASSYLGRGTEAFF. The CDR3 DNA reads as TGTGCCAGCAGTTACTTGGGTAGGGGCACTGAAGCTTTCTTT. The chain is built from TRBV6-2 or TRBV6-3 and TRBJ1-1; a possible D gene is TRBD1 (5 bases). This CDR3 comprises 14 residues. Germline CDR1 and CDR2: MNHEY and SVGEGT. Deletions cut 1 base from V and 4 bases from J, with 10 bases between.